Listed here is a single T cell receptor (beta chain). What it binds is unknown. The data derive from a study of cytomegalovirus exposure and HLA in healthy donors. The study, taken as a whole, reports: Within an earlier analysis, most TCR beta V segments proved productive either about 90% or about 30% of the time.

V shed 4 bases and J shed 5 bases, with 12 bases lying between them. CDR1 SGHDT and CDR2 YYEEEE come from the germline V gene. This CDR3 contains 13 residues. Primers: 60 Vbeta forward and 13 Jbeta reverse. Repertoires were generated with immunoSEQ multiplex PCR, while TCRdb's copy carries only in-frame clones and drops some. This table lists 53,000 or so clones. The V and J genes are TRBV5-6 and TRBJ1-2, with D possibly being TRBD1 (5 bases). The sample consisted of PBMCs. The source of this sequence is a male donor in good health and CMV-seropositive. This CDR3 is CASSLWGEYGYTF. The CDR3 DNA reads TGTGCCAGCAGCCTTTGGGGGGAATATGGCTACACCTTC.